This T cell receptor beta chain comes out of a study of cytomegalovirus exposure and HLA in healthy donors. Study conclusions and caveats: Researchers counted over 150 TCR beta chains as cytomegalovirus-associated. The study found most TCR sequences rare, yet found some public TCRs in many donors.

Comments on this clone: Its target is unknown.

Amplification used 60 Vbeta primers and 13 Jbeta primers. Repertoires were generated with immunoSEQ multiplex PCR, while TCRdb's copy carries only in-frame clones and drops some. The sample has some 140,000 clones, over 60% seen once. Between the trimmed V and J ends, which lost 0 bases and 1 base, there was a span of 10 bases. Germline lookup yields CDR1 KGHSH and CDR2 LQKENI. This CDR3 spans 16 amino acids. This chain links TRBV18 with TRBJ1-3, with a weak D call TRBD1 (5 bases). The TCR originated in a male donor in good health and CMV-seropositive. The material sequenced was PBMCs. Here the CDR3 DNA reads TGTGCCAGCTCACCACCGTGGGGGGGATCTGGAAACACCATATATTTT. This sequence encodes CASSPPWGGSGNTIYF.